A single sample gave rise to the 10 T cell receptor beta chains below, sequenced in a study of CD4 T cells in relation to SARS-CoV-2 and coronaviruses. These receptors' antigens are unknown. CD4+ T cells from unexposed donors were obtained before the COVID-19 pandemic (2011-2018). Isolation of CD4+ T cells took place after 10 days in culture. This table comes from immunoSEQ multiplex PCR, and its TCRdb copy is limited to in-frame clones, with some not included. This table has just under 20,000 clones, approximately 78% appearing once. Material: CD4+ T cells from PBMCs, cultured in vitro. These receptors were obtained from a human donor in good health.

The count of this clone is one. CDR3 bases: TGTGCCAGCAGCCAAGATTGGTATGGGAGCCTCTCCTACGAGCAGTACTTC. Protein: CASSQDWYGSLSYEQYF. This rearrangement joins TRBV3-1 (or the pseudogene TRBV3-2) to TRBJ2-7, with a weak D call TRBD2 (5 bases). This CDR3 has 17 residues. Trimming stripped 0 bases from V and 0 bases from J, with 15 bases between. Germline CDR1 is LGHDT and CDR2 is YNNKEL (reference sequence).

The chain couples TRBV6-4 to TRBJ2-1, with 13 positions matching TRBD2. Germline values: CDR1 MRHNA, CDR2 SNTAGT. Trimming took 4 bases from V and 5 from J; bases not matched to a gene: 2. The CDR3 loop spans 15 amino acids. CDR3 DNA sequence: TGTGCCAGCAGTGCCGGGACTAGCGGGAACAATGAGCAGTTCTTC. Residues: CASSAGTSGNNEQFF.

This chain links TRBV3-1 (or the pseudogene TRBV3-2) with TRBJ1-6; D not certain. CDR3 size: 14 residues. The V end was cut by 4 bases, the J end by 5 bases, with 9 bases between. Germline V lookup: CDR1 LGHDT, CDR2 YNNKEL (reference sequence). This CDR3 reads CASSLLVDNSPLHF. Here the CDR3 DNA reads TGTGCCAGCAGCCTCTTAGTGGATAATTCACCCCTCCACTTT.

This clone was observed once. This chain connects TRBV19 to TRBJ1-2; TRBD1 might be the D (5 bases). CDR1 LNHDA and CDR2 SQIVND come from the germline V gene (reference sequence). This CDR3 comprises 13 residues. V lost 7 bases to trimming and J lost 8 bases, with 17 bases between them. CDR3: CASNTPGGGGYTF. The CDR3 DNA reads as TGTGCCAGTAATACCCCCGGGGGAGGAGGCTACACCTTC. Drawing the rest from reference TRBV19 and TRBJ1-2, the complete variable domain is DGGITQSPKYLFRKEGQNVTLSCEQNLNHDAMYWYRQDPGQGLRLIYYSQIVNDFQKGDIAEGYSVSREKKESFPLTVTSAQKNPTAFYLCASNTPGGGGYTFGSGTRLTVV.

The chain has TRBV4-1 and TRBJ2-7, with no clear D. The germline V gene encodes CDR1 MGHRA and CDR2 YSYEKL. The CDR3 has 12 amino acids. Trimming removed 1 base from V and 4 bases from J, with 5 bases in between. The DNA for the CDR3 is TGCGCCAGCAGCCAAGGGCCTTACGAGCAGTACTTC. Its translation: CASSQGPYEQYF.

The chain is built from TRBV6-1 and TRBJ2-4, with unresolved D. Germline V gene sequence: CDR1 MNHNS, CDR2 SASEGT. Trimming took off 2 bases at V and 6 bases at J, with 11 bases between the two ends. The CDR3 is 14 residues long. CDR3 bases: TGTGCCAGCAGTGAAATGGGTTATGGAAACATTCAGTACTTC. This sequence encodes CASSEMGYGNIQYF.

The J gene is TRBJ2-1, the V gene TRBV14, with 9 nucleotides matching TRBD2. V dropped 2 bases and J dropped 3; count of bases not matched to a gene: 5. The CDR3 contains 16 residues. The germline gives CDR1 SGHDN, CDR2 FVKESK. CDR3 nucleotides: TGTGCCAGCAGCCAACTAGCGGGACTACTCTACAATGAGCAGTTCTTC. Translating gives CASSQLAGLLYNEQFF.

This rearrangement joins TRBV11-2 to TRBJ2-3; perhaps TRBD2 as D (6 bases). The CDR3 covers 14 residues. Germline values: CDR1 SGHAT, CDR2 FQNNGV. V was cut by 0 bases and J by 3 bases, with 7 bases left in between. The CDR3 sequence is CASSLEGLTDTQYF. The DNA of the CDR3 is TGTGCCAGCAGCTTAGAGGGACTTACAGATACGCAGTATTTT.

The chain combines TRBV19 with TRBJ1-1; D is uncertain. The ends were cut back, 6 bases at V and 5 bases at J, with 10 bases in the middle. Per the germline V gene, CDR1 is LNHDA and CDR2 is SQIVND (reference sequence). The CDR3 sequence is 12 residues long. CDR3: CASSHLWTEAFF. CDR3 in DNA: TGTGCCAGTAGCCACTTGTGGACTGAAGCTTTCTTT.

The chain links TRBV18 to TRBJ2-1; D might be TRBD2 (5 bases). The CDR3 sequence is 15 residues long. In germline, CDR1 is KGHSH, CDR2 LQKENI. V lost 6 bases and J 4 bases, leaving 16 bases between the germline ends. The CDR3 nucleotides are TGTGCCAGCTCTCCGGACTCTGCAGCGTACAATGAGCAGTTCTTC. Amino acids: CASSPDSAAYNEQFF. Together with reference TRBV18 and TRBJ2-1, the CDR3 gives the full variable domain: NAGVMQNPRHLVRRRGQEARLRCSPMKGHSHVYWYRQLPEEGLKFMVYLQKENIIDESGMPKERFSAEFPKEGPSILRIQQVVRGDSAAYFCASSPDSAAYNEQFFGPGTRLTVL.